This TCR beta chain was profiled in a study of vaccination effects on CD4 cells after COVID-19. At the level of the study: At 16 days and at one week before vaccination, samples were given by two convalescent patients.

CDR3 length: 14 residues. In germline, CDR1 is SGHRS, CDR2 YFSETQ. Trimming removed 3 bases at V and 4 bases at J, with 11 bases between. Notes on this clone: The antigen remains unidentified.

The method was immunoSEQ multiplex PCR; TCRdb's version includes in-frame clones alone and lacks a portion of them. The table has tens of thousands of clones, 70% to 80% seen once. Culture proceeded for 10 days, and CD4+ T cells were then isolated. PCR-confirmed SARS-CoV-2 infection occurred in the person between March and December 2020. Half of the medium was exchanged for IL-2 medium on both days 3 and 7. The specimen comprised CD4+ T cells from PBMCs cultured without peptide, sampled before COVID-19 vaccination. The sequence was obtained from a human donor who had a prior SARS-CoV-2 infection. The gene calls are TRBV5-1 and TRBJ2-1, with TRBD2 as a possible D gene (7 bases). The chain's CDR3 is CASSWGGAYNEQFF. The CDR3 nucleotides read TGCGCCAGCAGCTGGGGGGGGGCTTACAATGAGCAGTTCTTC.